The T cell receptor (beta chain) under discussion was sequenced for a study of blood T cell repertoires in COVID-19. There are 15 residues in the CDR3. Trimming took 1 base from V and 4 from J, leaving 11 bases between them. Germline values: CDR1 LGHDT, CDR2 YNNKEL (reference sequence). Per the study methods: Estimation of nucleated cell counts was performed using reference gene primer amplification. Assay: immunoSEQ multiplex PCR; the TCRdb copy retains only in-frame clones and omits some. V and J calls plus clone size are reproduced from that table; the DNA served to infer D and trimming. In the table there are fewer than 450,000 clones, roughly nine tenths of which are singletons.

The clonotype was recovered from a young woman who had recovered from COVID-19. This rearrangement joins TRBV3-1 (or the pseudogene TRBV3-2) to TRBJ1-3; perhaps TRBD1 as D (6 bases). The sample consisted of PBMCs or T cells enriched from blood (not recorded which). The CDR3 DNA follows: TGTGCCAGCAGCCAAGGAGGGGGTCAAGGAAACACCATATATTTT. Translating gives CASSQGGGQGNTIYF.